This T cell receptor (beta chain) emerged from a study of beta chain features in type 1 diabetes. Study outcomes and limitations: Small HLA sub-analyses could not settle whether HLA shapes TCRB rearrangement.

The germline V gene has CDR1 SGHNT and CDR2 YYREEE (reference sequence). The length of the CDR3 is 13 residues. The V and J ends lost 2 bases and 4 bases respectively, with 7 bases between them. The whole isolated RNA underwent reverse transcription, so sequencing captured expressed TCRB transcripts. Produced via immunoSEQ multiplex PCR; TCRdb's table is partial and in-frame only. The sample shows approximately 150,000 clones, about 9.1% of them seen only once. On this clone itself: As yet, its antigen is unknown.

Specimen: central memory CD4+ T cells from blood. The receptor's source is a woman in her thirties or forties in good health. The chain links TRBV5-4 to TRBJ1-3, with D unresolved. The CDR3 DNA reads as TGTGCCAGCAGCTTCTACAGCGGAAACACCATATATTTT. Translation gives CASSFYSGNTIYF.